This passage covers 32 T cell receptor beta chains from one sample sequenced in a study of blood T cell repertoires in COVID-19. The assay was immunoSEQ multiplex PCR, and TCRdb's table has in-frame clones only and misses some. The data hold roughly 220,000 clones, with more than 80% observed a single time. Input material: peripheral blood. These TCRs come from a man aged 30-40 years who had recovered from COVID-19.

The chain recombines TRBV9 with TRBJ1-1; perhaps TRBD1 as D (5 bases). The germline V gene has CDR1 SGDLS and CDR2 YYNGEE. Deletions cut 1 base from V and 1 base from J, with 11 bases between. CDR3 length equals 15 residues. CDR3 residues: CASSVTVDRNTEAFF. The CDR3 nucleotides read TGTGCCAGCAGCGTAACCGTTGACAGGAACACTGAAGCTTTCTTT.

This clone showed up just once. This sequence joins TRBV11-2 and TRBJ1-4, with a tentative D call TRBD1 (5 bases). CDR1 and CDR2 from the germline V gene are SGHAT and FQNNGV. The V end was cut by 5 bases, the J end by 4 bases, with 11 bases between. CDR3 length equals 14 residues. The CDR3 DNA reads as TGTGCCAGCAGCATGGGGCAGAATAATGAAAAACTGTTTTTT. This encodes CASSMGQNNEKLFF.

CDR3 nucleotide sequence: TGTGCCAGCAGCTTAGACCCCCGGGGTTCACCCCTCCACTTT. This encodes CASSLDPRGSPLHF. The rearrangement joins TRBV7-6 to TRBJ1-6, with D unresolved. The CDR3 has 14 residues. CDR1 is SGHVS and CDR2 is FNYEAQ in the germline V gene. With 1 base removed from V and 9 bases from J, the gap between germline ends came to 10 bases.

The chain combines TRBV27 with TRBJ2-2, with D perhaps TRBD2 (7 bases). The CDR3 sequence is 15 residues long. Germline V gene lookup returns CDR1 MNHEY and CDR2 SMNVEV (reference sequence). V was clipped by 11 bases and J by 2 bases, with 18 bases between them. The CDR3 DNA reads as TGTGCCGCCCGCCGGGGGGCGGCCAACACCGGGGAGCTGTTTTTT. It translates to CAARRGAANTGELFF.

The V and J genes are TRBV24-1 and TRBJ2-1, with 8 bases aligning to TRBD2. With 1 base clipped from V and 8 bases from J, the junction kept 15 bases outside the gene matches. Looked up from germline, CDR1 is KGHDR and CDR2 is SFDVKD. This CDR3 is 18 amino acids long. CDR3 nucleotide sequence: TGTGCCACCAGTGATTTAGTAGCGGGATACCCGAACCCCCATGAGCAGTTCTTC. It codes for CATSDLVAGYPNPHEQFF.

The CDR3 DNA is TGTGCCAGCAGCTTAAATTCCGTTCGGGAGGGGGACTCACCCCTCCACTTT. Translating it yields CASSLNSVREGDSPLHF. The rearrangement joins TRBV5-8 to TRBJ1-6; weak D call: TRBD1 (6 bases). Germline CDR1 and CDR2: SGHTS and YDEGEE. The ends were cut back, 2 bases at V and 10 bases at J, with 22 bases in the middle. The CDR3 consists of 17 residues.

A few counts support this clone. The chain uses TRBV5-6 and TRBJ2-7; 7 bases agree with TRBD1. This CDR3 is built from 15 residues. From germline, CDR1 is SGHDT and CDR2 YYEEEE. Germline trimming cut 4 bases from V and 2 bases from J; bases unmatched to any gene: 9. The DNA for the CDR3 is TGTGCCAGCAGCCCGCGGCGACAGGGTCCCTACGAGCAGTACTTC. As protein: CASSPRRQGPYEQYF.

The V call is TRBV19, the J call TRBJ2-1; 8 bases are shared with TRBD1. J was trimmed by 5 bases and V by 6 bases; bases with no gene match: 12. Germline values: CDR1 LNHDA, CDR2 SQIVND (reference sequence). This CDR3 is 16 amino acids long. CDR3 bases: TGTGCCAGTAGGGGACAGGTCCAAAAGGGGCACAATGAGCAGTTCTTC. Translated: CASRGQVQKGHNEQFF.

The V gene is TRBV28, the J gene TRBJ2-7, with a tentative D call TRBD2 (6 bases). V lost 8 bases, J lost 3 bases, and 14 bases lay in between. Per germline, CDR1 MDHEN and CDR2 SYDVKM. The CDR3 has 13 amino acids. The CDR3 sequence is CASALGSRYEQYF. CDR3 nucleotide sequence: TGTGCCAGCGCCCTCGGGAGTCGCTACGAGCAGTACTTC.

This rearrangement joins TRBV5-8 to TRBJ1-1; D not resolved. Germline V gene data show CDR1 as SGHTS and CDR2 as YDEGEE. The CDR3 sequence is 14 residues long. Trimming removed 2 bases at V and 3 bases at J, with 11 bases between. The CDR3 loop reads CASSLAQEDTEAFF. CDR3 nucleotide sequence: TGTGCCAGCAGCTTAGCCCAAGAGGACACTGAAGCTTTCTTT. The variable domain in full, with the rest retrieved from reference TRBV5-8 and TRBJ1-1, is EAGVTQSPTHLIKTRGQQATLRCSPISGHTSVYWYQQALGLGLQFLLWYDEGEERNRGNFPPRFSGRQFPNYSSELNVNALELEDSALYLCASSLAQEDTEAFFGQGTRLTVV.

This chain connects TRBV11-3 to TRBJ2-2, with D perhaps TRBD1 (6 bases). There are 16 residues in the CDR3. Per germline, CDR1 SGHNT and CDR2 YENEEA. Here the CDR3 DNA reads TGTGCTTCTTGCTGCTACAGGGATCTTTCAACCGGGGAGCTGTTTTTT. Protein product: CASCCYRDLSTGELFF. Looking up the rest from reference TRBV11-3 and TRBJ2-2 gives the full variable domain: EAGVVQSPRYKIIEKKQPVAFWCNPISGHNTLYWYLQNLGQGPELLIRYENEEAVDDSQLPKDRFSAERLKGVDSTLKIQPAELGDSAVYLCASCCYRDLSTGELFFGEGSRLTVL.

V gene TRBV28 combines with J gene TRBJ1-2; 9 nucleotides line up with TRBD1. CDR1 is MDHEN and CDR2 is SYDVKM in the germline V gene. This CDR3 region has 15 residues. With V trimmed by 6 bases and J by 5 bases, 10 bases remained unmatched. CDR3 residues: CASSPSGTGRYGYTF. The CDR3, as DNA: TGTGCCAGCAGCCCATCCGGGACAGGGAGGTATGGCTACACCTTC.

The rearrangement uses TRBV3-1 (or the pseudogene TRBV3-2) and TRBJ2-5; D is perhaps TRBD1 (6 bases). Germline V gene sequence: CDR1 LGHDT, CDR2 YNNKEL (reference sequence). V dropped 4 bases and J dropped 5 bases, with 14 bases sitting between them. The CDR3 is made up of 14 amino acids. CDR3 nucleotides: TGTGCCAGCAGCCTTTTGATAACAGGGGAGACCCAGTACTTC. Translation: CASSLLITGETQYF.

The chain combines TRBV30 with TRBJ1-6; D is unresolved. V lost 4 bases, J lost 6 bases, and 10 bases lay in between. This CDR3 has 13 amino acids. The germline gives CDR1 GTSNPN, CDR2 SVGIG (reference sequence). CDR3 DNA: TGTGCCTGGACCATTACTTCTAATTCACCCCTCCACTTT. Amino acid sequence: CAWTITSNSPLHF.

V is TRBV6-5 and J is TRBJ1-6, with TRBD1 identical over 9 bases. This CDR3 region has 13 residues. The junction had 5 bases not matched to a gene; V was cut back by 8 bases and J by 9 bases. Germline CDR1 is MNHEY and CDR2 is SVGAGI. The CDR3 protein is CASGTGRGSPLHF. For the CDR3, the DNA is TGTGCCAGCGGGACAGGGCGAGGTTCACCCCTCCACTTT.

The V call is TRBV5-6, the J call TRBJ2-3; D gene ambiguous. The CDR3 is 15 residues long. CDR1 is SGHDT, CDR2 YYEEEE, per germline. V lost 0 bases, J lost 0 bases, and 8 bases lay in between. CDR3 DNA: TGTGCCAGCAGCTTGGGAGCGTTTAGCACAGATACGCAGTATTTT. Its protein product is CASSLGAFSTDTQYF.

This clone was seen a few times. Different DNA sequences within this sample yield the same CDR3. The chain has TRBV5-1 and TRBJ1-5; D might be TRBD1 (6 bases). Trimming removed 4 bases from V and 0 bases from J, with 11 bases in between. Germline CDR1 SGHRS, CDR2 YFSETQ. The length of the CDR3 is 15 residues. CDR3 amino acids: CASSPGTSSNQPQHF. The CDR3 coding sequence is TGCGCCAGCAGCCCTGGGACATCTAGCAATCAGCCCCAGCATTTT. Full variable domain (missing parts from reference TRBV5-1 and TRBJ1-5): KAGVTQTPRYLIKTRGQQVTLSCSPISGHRSVSWYQQTPGQGLQFLFEYFSETQRNKGNFPGRFSGRQFSNSRSEMNVSTLELGDSALYLCASSPGTSSNQPQHFGDGTRLSIL.

The chain recombines TRBV4-1 with TRBJ2-2, with D unresolved. From germline, CDR1 is MGHRA and CDR2 YSYEKL. Trimming removed 2 bases from V and 0 bases from J, with 4 bases in between. The CDR3 has 14 amino acids. The CDR3 spells CASSQLPNTGELFF. The CDR3 DNA follows: TGCGCCAGCAGCCAACTACCGAACACCGGGGAGCTGTTTTTT.

The rearrangement uses TRBV5-1 and TRBJ1-1, with no clear D. This CDR3 region has 15 residues. CDR1 and CDR2 from the germline V gene are SGHRS and YFSETQ. Trimming removed 1 base at V and 6 bases at J, with 16 bases between. The CDR3, as DNA: TGCGCCAGCAGCTTGTACGCGGGCGCCAGGCCTGAAGCTTTCTTT. Translated, it gives CASSLYAGARPEAFF.

The V and J genes are TRBV30 and TRBJ1-1; D is possibly TRBD1 (6 bases). In germline, CDR1 is GTSNPN, CDR2 SVGIG (reference sequence). Trimming cost V 1 base and J 0 bases, with 9 bases left between them. This CDR3 contains 14 residues. The CDR3: CAWSAKGVNTEAFF. The CDR3, as DNA: TGTGCCTGGAGTGCCAAGGGGGTGAACACTGAAGCTTTCTTT.

The chain recombines TRBV28 with TRBJ2-1, with a weak D call TRBD1 (6 bases). The CDR3 length is 19 residues. V gave up 4 bases and J gave up 7 bases, with 29 bases separating them. CDR1 MDHEN and CDR2 SYDVKM come from the germline V gene. The CDR3 nucleotides are TGTGCCAGCAGTTCCCCTCTCCAGCTCAGGGGATACGGTCGTAATGAGCAGTTCTTC. Translation: CASSSPLQLRGYGRNEQFF.

This clone was counted once. Other DNA sequences of this sample code for an identical CDR3. The CDR3 coding sequence is TGTGCCAGCAGCTCCGGGGGTCGGGGGGGGCACAATGAGCAGTTCTTC. This encodes CASSSGGRGGHNEQFF. The V and J genes are TRBV11-3 and TRBJ2-1; TRBD2 matches 8 bases. V was clipped by 4 bases and J by 5 bases; unmatched bases: 10. The germline V gene has CDR1 SGHNT and CDR2 YENEEA. This CDR3 has 16 residues.

The V call is TRBV7-9, the J call TRBJ1-1; TRBD1 matches 9 bases. Germline lookup yields CDR1 SEHNR and CDR2 FQNEAQ (reference sequence). Unmatched junction bases numbered 6, after V lost 7 bases and J lost 3 bases. CDR3 size: 14 residues. This CDR3 is CASTGTGWDTEAFF. As DNA, the CDR3 is TGTGCCAGCACCGGGACAGGGTGGGACACTGAAGCTTTCTTT.

The chain has TRBV30 and TRBJ1-1; D is uncertain. The length of the CDR3 is 11 residues. Deletions cut 0 bases from V and 10 bases from J, with 9 bases between. Germline V gives CDR1 GTSNPN, CDR2 SVGIG (reference sequence). CDR3 sequence reads: CAWSVGGGAFF. The CDR3 nucleotides read TGTGCCTGGAGTGTGGGTGGCGGAGCTTTCTTT.

The V and J genes are TRBV6-5 and TRBJ1-2; tentative D call: TRBD1 (5 bases). This CDR3 spans 15 amino acids. Germline CDR1 is MNHEY and CDR2 is SVGAGI. Trimming pared 7 bases from V and 0 bases from J, leaving 15 bases between. CDR3 residues: CASTIDRIANYGYTF. In nucleotides, the CDR3 is TGTGCCAGCACTATCGACAGAATAGCTAACTATGGCTACACCTTC.

The V and J genes are TRBV6-1 and TRBJ1-1, with unresolved D. Per germline, CDR1 MNHNS and CDR2 SASEGT. Trimming left V 1 base short and J 0 bases short, with 12 bases between. The CDR3 consists of 16 residues. The CDR3 protein is CASSEGGSLMNTEAFF. CDR3 DNA: TGTGCCAGCAGTGAAGGAGGCAGCCTCATGAACACTGAAGCTTTCTTT.

A note on this clone: Other nucleotide sequences in the sample specify the same CDR3. The chain couples TRBV10-3 to TRBJ1-1, with D perhaps matching TRBD1 (6 bases). V was cut by 4 bases and J by 5 bases, with 11 bases left in between. CDR3 size: 13 residues. The germline CDR1 and CDR2 sequences are ENHRY and SYGVKD. CDR3 amino acids: CAISGGGGTEAFF. The CDR3 coding sequence is TGTGCCATCAGTGGGGGGGGCGGGACTGAAGCTTTCTTT.

This clone was picked up a small number of times. The chain uses TRBV5-4 and TRBJ2-7, with D uncertain. Trimming shortened V by 4 bases and J by 2 bases, and 19 bases separated the two germline ends. CDR3 length: 16 residues. Germline CDR1 and CDR2: SGHNT and YYREEE (reference sequence). The CDR3 bases are TGTGCCAGCAGCCCGGAGAAAGGCTCTGGTACCTACGAGCAGTACTTC. As protein: CASSPEKGSGTYEQYF.

Only a few counts were recorded for this clone. V gene TRBV11-3 combines with J gene TRBJ2-1; TRBD1 might be the D (5 bases). V lost 3 bases to trimming and J lost 0 bases, with 18 bases between them. The CDR3 is 18 residues long. Looked up from germline, CDR1 is SGHNT and CDR2 is YENEEA. DNA of the CDR3: TGTGCCAGCAGCTTCGGTTATAAGGGGTCCCCCTCCTACAATGAGCAGTTCTTC. Amino acid sequence: CASSFGYKGSPSYNEQFF.

This clone showed up just a few times. The rearrangement joins TRBV7-2 to TRBJ2-7, with 10 bases aligning to TRBD2. J lost 3 bases, V lost 5 bases, and 4 bases had no gene match. Germline values: CDR1 SGHTA, CDR2 FQGNSA. This CDR3 has 14 amino acids. The CDR3 region is CASSPQRGGYEQYF. CDR3 bases: TGTGCCAGCAGCCCCCAGCGGGGGGGCTACGAGCAGTACTTC.

This chain connects TRBV7-8 to TRBJ1-2, with D perhaps matching TRBD1 (6 bases). The CDR3 consists of 16 residues. Trimming took off 5 bases at V and 5 bases at J, with 21 bases between the two ends. Germline V gene sequence: CDR1 SGHVS, CDR2 FQNEAQ. CDR3 protein: CASSMTGTPALYGYTF. DNA for the CDR3: TGTGCCAGCAGCATGACCGGGACACCGGCCCTTTATGGCTACACCTTC.

This clone was counted a few times. The J gene is TRBJ2-1, the V gene TRBV18, with 11 bases that match TRBD2. Trimming took 2 bases from V and 10 from J; bases not matched to a gene: 7. The CDR3 has 15 amino acids. Germline values: CDR1 KGHSH, CDR2 LQKENI. The CDR3 DNA is TGTGCCAGCTCACCAGGGCTAGCGGGGGGTATCGAGCAGTTCTTC. It yields the protein CASSPGLAGGIEQFF. The entire variable domain, with the rest obtained from reference TRBV18 and TRBJ2-1, is as follows: NAGVMQNPRHLVRRRGQEARLRCSPMKGHSHVYWYRQLPEEGLKFMVYLQKENIIDESGMPKERFSAEFPKEGPSILRIQQVVRGDSAAYFCASSPGLAGGIEQFFGPGTRLTVL.